This TCR beta chain was recovered during a study of cytomegalovirus exposure and HLA in healthy donors. The PCR was carried out with 60 Vbeta primers and 13 Jbeta primers. Clones were read by immunoSEQ multiplex PCR, and TCRdb kept only the in-frame ones, dropping some. This table lists about 55,000 clones. The germline V gene has CDR1 SGDLS and CDR2 YYNGEE. Trimming shortened V by 4 bases and J by 5 bases, and 12 bases separated the two germline ends. CDR3 size: 13 residues. The receptor was isolated from a man aged 50 to 60 in good health and CMV-seropositive. The material sequenced was PBMCs. The rearrangement joins TRBV9 to TRBJ2-5; possible D gene TRBD1, 6 bases. The CDR3 sequence: CASSPRGKETQYF. The CDR3 nucleotides read TGTGCCAGCAGCCCCAGGGGAAAGGAGACCCAGTACTTC.